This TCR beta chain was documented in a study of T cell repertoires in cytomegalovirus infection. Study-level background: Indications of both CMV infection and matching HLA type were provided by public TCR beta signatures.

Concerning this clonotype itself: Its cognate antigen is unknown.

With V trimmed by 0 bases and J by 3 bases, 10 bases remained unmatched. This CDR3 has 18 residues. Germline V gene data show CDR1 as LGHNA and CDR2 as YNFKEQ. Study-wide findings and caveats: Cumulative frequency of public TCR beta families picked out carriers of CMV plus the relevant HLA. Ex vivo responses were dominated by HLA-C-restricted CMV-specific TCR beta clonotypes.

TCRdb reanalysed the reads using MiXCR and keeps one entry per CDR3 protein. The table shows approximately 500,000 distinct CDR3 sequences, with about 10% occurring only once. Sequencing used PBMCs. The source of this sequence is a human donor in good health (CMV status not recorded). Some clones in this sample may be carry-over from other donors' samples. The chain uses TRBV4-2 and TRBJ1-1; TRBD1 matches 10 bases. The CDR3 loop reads CASSQDRAGTGADTEAFF. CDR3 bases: TGTGCCAGCAGCCAAGATCGAGCGGGGACAGGGGCGGACACTGAAGCTTTCTTT.